The 3 T cell receptor beta chains given below trace back to one sample, sequenced in a study of blood T cell repertoires in COVID-19. Data came from immunoSEQ multiplex PCR; TCRdb stores just in-frame clones and leaves some out. Among some 200,000 clones listed, approximately 83% were seen once. Sequenced input: PBMCs or T cells enriched from blood (not recorded which). These receptors were taken from a woman aged 40 to 50 with acute COVID-19.

The sample holds a few counts of this clone. The V and J genes are TRBV7-9 and TRBJ2-7; 15 nucleotides match TRBD2. The ends lost 4 bases at V and 7 bases at J; junction bases unmatched: 8. This CDR3 has 16 amino acids. Germline CDR1 reads SEHNR; CDR2 reads FQNEAQ (reference sequence). The CDR3 protein is CASSYGLAGGPGEQYF. The CDR3 DNA is TGTGCCAGCAGCTACGGACTAGCGGGAGGGCCGGGTGAGCAGTACTTC.

The V gene is TRBV28, the J gene TRBJ2-2, with D possibly being TRBD2 (6 bases). Germline CDR1 is MDHEN and CDR2 is SYDVKM. The CDR3 sequence is 15 residues long. V lost 3 bases to trimming and J lost 4 bases, with 12 bases between them. CDR3 protein: CASSLGGVGTGELFF. The CDR3 DNA reads TGTGCCAGCAGTTTGGGGGGAGTCGGCACCGGGGAGCTGTTTTTT. Full variable domain (remainder filled in from reference TRBV28 and TRBJ2-2): DVKVTQSSRYLVKRTGEKVFLECVQDMDHENMFWYRQDPGLGLRLIYFSYDVKMKEKGDIPEGYSVSREKKERFSLILESASTNQTSMYLCASSLGGVGTGELFFGEGSRLTVL.

V gene TRBV7-2 combines with J gene TRBJ1-4; 7 bases map to TRBD1. Unmatched junction bases numbered 11, after V lost 5 bases and J lost 8 bases. Germline CDR1 SGHTA, CDR2 FQGNSA. The CDR3 is 15 residues long. CDR3 in DNA: TGTGCCAGCAGCCCCCGAGGGGGCTCCCGCGAAAAACTGTTTTTT. It codes for CASSPRGGSREKLFF.